The rows below give T cell receptor beta chains drawn from one sample of a study of T-cell reconstitution after alpha-beta-depleted transplantation in children. TCRdb fed the PCR reads into MiXCR, producing one record per CDR3 protein. The profile shows roughly 570,000 distinct CDR3 sequences, 20% to 30% of them singletons. The starting material was PBMCs, obtained before TCRalphabeta/CD19-depleted stem cell transplant. These receptors all stem from a boy younger than two with Wiskott-Aldrich syndrome, due to receive a stem cell transplant. Each CDR3 is given with its conserved first and last residue. D genes are given only for firm matches. The size entry is marked missing in some rows and otherwise reads once, few, many or a size class.

D gene: -
J gene: TRBJ1-4
V gene: TRBV7-9
clone size: few
CDR3 DNA: TGTGCCAGCAGCAAAGGGGCTGCAACTAATGAAAAACTGTTTTTT
CDR3 protein: CASSKGAATNEKLFF

D gene: -
J gene: TRBJ2-1
V gene: TRBV7-2
clone size: -
CDR3 DNA: TGTGCCAGCAGAGTGGGTGGCTACAATGAGCAGTTCTTC
CDR3 protein: CASRVGGYNEQFF

D gene: -
J gene: TRBJ2-1
V gene: TRBV7-8
clone size: few
CDR3 DNA: TGTGCCAGCAGCTTAGCTCTCGGCGGGGTGGTGGAGCAGTTCTTC
CDR3 protein: CASSLALGGVVEQFF

D gene: TRBD1
J gene: TRBJ1-5
V gene: TRBV7-9
clone size: -
CDR3 DNA: TGTGCCAGCAGCCCACAGGGGGCGGGTGGGCCCCAGCATTTT
CDR3 protein: CASSPQGAGGPQHF

D gene: -
J gene: TRBJ2-1
V gene: TRBV13
clone size: few
CDR3 DNA: TGTGCCAGCAGCTGGACTGGGGGTGAACCCACAGGGTTCTTC
CDR3 protein: CASSWTGGEPTGFF

D gene: TRBD1
J gene: TRBJ2-5
V gene: TRBV5-6
clone size: -
CDR3 DNA: TGTGCCAGCAGCTTGCTTGACAGGGCCCAAGAGACCCAGTACTTC
CDR3 protein: CASSLLDRAQETQYF

D gene: -
J gene: TRBJ1-6
V gene: TRBV28
clone size: -
CDR3 DNA: TGTGCCAGCAGAACAGAGAATTCACCCCTCCACTTT
CDR3 protein: CASRTENSPLHF

D gene: -
J gene: TRBJ2-3
V gene: TRBV5-1
clone size: -
CDR3 DNA: TGCGCCAGCAGCTTGGAAGGAACCGACACAGATACGCAGTATTTT
CDR3 protein: CASSLEGTDTDTQYF

D gene: -
J gene: TRBJ2-3
V gene: TRBV29-1
clone size: few
CDR3 DNA: TGCAGCGTCATGGGGCTAAGCACAGATACGCAGTATTTT
CDR3 protein: CSVMGLSTDTQYF

D gene: -
J gene: TRBJ2-3
V gene: TRBV20-1
clone size: few
CDR3 DNA: TGCAGTGCTAGTCCCCTTTGGGGCACAGATACGCAGTATTTT
CDR3 protein: CSASPLWGTDTQYF

D gene: TRBD2
J gene: TRBJ2-4
V gene: TRBV11-2
clone size: few
CDR3 DNA: TGTGCCAGCAGCTTAGGAGGTCCTTCTAGCGGGAGTCGGAGGGGAACAAACATTCAGTACTTC
CDR3 protein: CASSLGGPSSGSRRGTNIQYF

D gene: TRBD2
J gene: TRBJ2-3
V gene: TRBV20-1
clone size: few
CDR3 DNA: TGCAGTGCTGGGGGGGGGGACGGTCGCACAGATACGCAGTATTTT
CDR3 protein: CSAGGGDGRTDTQYF

D gene: -
J gene: TRBJ1-6
V gene: TRBV30
clone size: -
CDR3 DNA: TGTGCCTGGAGTGTAGAGGGCAGTTGGAATTCACCCCTCCACTTT
CDR3 protein: CAWSVEGSWNSPLHF